Shown below are 16 T cell receptor beta chains from a single sample sequenced in a study of cytomegalovirus exposure and HLA in healthy donors. It was with 60 Vbeta and 13 Jbeta primers that the PCR ran. The protocol was immunoSEQ multiplex PCR, while the TCRdb copy is restricted to in-frame clones and leaves out a portion. Here the sample spans roughly 190,000 clones, over 80% being singletons. Material: PBMCs. The receptors shown here come from a man aged 30-40 years in good health and CMV-seronegative.

The V and J genes are TRBV18 and TRBJ2-7; possible D gene TRBD1, 6 bases. CDR3 length: 17 amino acids. CDR1 and CDR2 (germline): KGHSH, LQKENI. Trimming took 3 bases from V and 7 from J, leaving 25 bases between them. CDR3 coding DNA: TGTGCCAGCTCACCCCTCCAAGGTAGAGGGGGACCCCGAGAGCAGTACTTC. Its translation is CASSPLQGRGGPREQYF.

The chain links TRBV7-2 to TRBJ2-3, with TRBD2 identical over 10 bases. The trim removed 1 base at V and 7 bases at J, leaving 2 bases unmatched. Germline lookup yields CDR1 SGHTA and CDR2 FQGNSA. This CDR3 has 14 residues. The CDR3 here is CASSLGTSGNTQYF. CDR3 in DNA: TGTGCCAGCAGCTTAGGGACTAGCGGTAATACGCAGTATTTT.

This chain uses TRBV9 with TRBJ2-2; possible D gene TRBD2, 6 bases. Trimming took off 0 bases at V and 6 bases at J, with 15 bases between the two ends. The CDR3 has 16 residues. Germline CDR1 is SGDLS and CDR2 is YYNGEE. In DNA form, the CDR3 reads TGTGCCAGCAGCGTAGGTCCGGGAGAGGACGCCGGGGAGCTGTTTTTT. Protein product: CASSVGPGEDAGELFF.

The chain links TRBV6-6 to TRBJ1-1; D not certain. V lost 8 bases, J lost 8 bases, and 18 bases lay in between. The CDR3 spans 13 residues. Germline lookup yields CDR1 MNHNY and CDR2 SVGAGI (reference sequence). CDR3 region: CASHTIIEGEAFF. DNA of the CDR3: TGTGCCAGCCACACTATTATTGAAGGAGAAGCTTTCTTT.

The rearrangement uses TRBV5-4 and TRBJ1-1; a weak D match, TRBD1 (5 bases). The germline V gene has CDR1 SGHNT and CDR2 YYREEE (reference sequence). The CDR3 contains 14 residues. Trimming left V 4 bases short and J 10 bases short, with 20 bases between. CDR3 DNA: TGTGCCAGCAGCCTCCGCCCTCACAGGTTTTCAGCTTTCTTT. It translates to CASSLRPHRFSAFF.

This chain links TRBV6-4 with TRBJ2-1; TRBD2 matches 8 bases. This CDR3 is 16 amino acids long. With 11 bases clipped from V and 5 bases from J, the junction kept 17 bases outside the gene matches. From germline, CDR1 is MRHNA and CDR2 SNTAGT. In nucleotides, the CDR3 is TGTGCCTCCCCCCGGAAGCGGGAGTTTTCGGACAATGAGCAGTTCTTC. This codes for CASPRKREFSDNEQFF.

This clone was detected a few times. The gene calls are TRBV29-1 and TRBJ1-2, with TRBD1 matching over 7 bases. Germline V gene sequence: CDR1 SQVTM, CDR2 ANQGSEA. The V and J ends lost 0 bases and 5 bases, in that order; junction bases with no gene match: 9. This CDR3 is built from 15 residues. The CDR3 loop reads CSVEDIDRAEYGYTF. In nucleotides, the CDR3 is TGCAGCGTTGAAGACATAGACAGGGCAGAATATGGCTACACCTTC.

A single count supports this clone. In DNA form, the CDR3 reads TGTGCCAGTAGCTCGGGGACAGGGAGTCCCTACGAGCAGTACTTC. Its protein is CASSSGTGSPYEQYF. The chain carries TRBV19 and TRBJ2-7; 9 nucleotides agree with TRBD1. Trimming cost V 6 bases and J 2 bases; bases outside gene matches: 8. Germline V gene data show CDR1 as LNHDA and CDR2 as SQIVND (reference sequence). The CDR3 covers 15 residues.

V and J are TRBV11-2 and TRBJ2-7; D is perhaps TRBD1 (6 bases). Between the trimmed V and J ends, which lost 5 bases and 5 bases, there was a span of 22 bases. Germline lookup yields CDR1 SGHAT and CDR2 FQNNGV. This CDR3 contains 16 residues. The CDR3 region has the DNA TGTGCCAGCAGCAACTCATTAGGCTCAGGGGAGAACGAGCAGTACTTC. Translated, it gives CASSNSLGSGENEQYF.

The chain has TRBV6-6 and TRBJ2-2; weak D call: TRBD1 (6 bases). The CDR3 length is 13 residues. Germline V lookup: CDR1 MNHNY, CDR2 SVGAGI (reference sequence). V gave up 4 bases and J gave up 6 bases, with 9 bases separating them. As DNA, the CDR3 is TGTGCCAGCAGTTCTCAGGGGCCCGGGGAGCTGTTTTTT. This gives the protein CASSSQGPGELFF.

The chain recombines TRBV2 with TRBJ2-7; D gene uncertain. The germline V and J ends were trimmed by 3 bases and 3 bases, with 18 bases remaining between them. There are 16 residues in the CDR3. Germline CDR1 is SNHLY and CDR2 is FYNNEI. The CDR3 loop is CASSETPVGPGYEQYF. DNA of the CDR3: TGTGCCAGCAGTGAGACCCCGGTGGGCCCTGGCTACGAGCAGTACTTC.

The chain uses TRBV30 and TRBJ2-1; 12 bases fit TRBD2. The CDR3 is made up of 15 amino acids. V lost 2 bases to trimming and J lost 7 bases; unmatched junction nucleotides: 6. Germline values: CDR1 GTSNPN, CDR2 SVGIG (reference sequence). CDR3 bases: TGTGCCTGGAGTAGGGAAACTAGCGGGAGGAATGAGCAGTTCTTC. Amino acids: CAWSRETSGRNEQFF. Full variable domain (outside the CDR3, taken from reference TRBV30 and TRBJ2-1): SQTIHQWPATLVQPVGSPLSLECTVEGTSNPNLYWYRQAAGRGLQLLFYSVGIGQISSEVPQNLSASRPQDRQFILSSKKLLLSDSGFYLCAWSRETSGRNEQFFGPGTRLTVL.

This clone was seen a single time. The chain joins TRBV6-5 to TRBJ2-5; maybe TRBD2 (5 bases). The J call is uncertain, as TRBJ2-7 better fits the DNA end. Germline V gene lookup returns CDR1 MNHEY and CDR2 SVGAGI. This CDR3 has 11 residues. CDR3 region: CASGRGYEQYF. The CDR3 coding sequence is TGTGCCAGCGGGAGAGGGTACGAGCAGTACTTC.

This clone was seen only once. The chain uses TRBV11-2 and TRBJ1-5; maybe TRBD1 (6 bases). Germline CDR1 is SGHAT and CDR2 is FQNNGV. The CDR3 loop spans 17 amino acids. Trimming shortened V by 1 base and J by 2 bases, and 15 bases separated the two germline ends. The CDR3 loop reads CASSLGATGIGNQPQHF. DNA of the CDR3: TGTGCCAGCAGCTTAGGGGCTACAGGGATTGGCAATCAGCCCCAGCATTTT.

This clone was counted between two and nine times. V usage is TRBV7-2 and J usage is TRBJ2-5; TRBD1 aligns across 9 bases. This CDR3 has 16 amino acids. J was trimmed by 5 bases and V by 1 base; bases with no gene match: 8. Germline loops: CDR1 SGHTA, CDR2 FQGNSA. CDR3: CASSLGNRGLDETQYF. The CDR3 bases are TGTGCCAGCAGCTTAGGGAACAGGGGGCTAGATGAGACCCAGTACTTC.

This chain uses TRBV6-6 with TRBJ2-5, with a possible D match to TRBD2 (6 bases). This CDR3 region has 13 residues. V shed 8 bases and J shed 9 bases, with 19 bases lying between them. The germline V gene has CDR1 MNHNY and CDR2 SVGAGI (reference sequence). In DNA form, the CDR3 reads TGTGCCAGCTTGTCCGGGACTCTAGCGTCCCAGTACTTC. This sequence encodes CASLSGTLASQYF.